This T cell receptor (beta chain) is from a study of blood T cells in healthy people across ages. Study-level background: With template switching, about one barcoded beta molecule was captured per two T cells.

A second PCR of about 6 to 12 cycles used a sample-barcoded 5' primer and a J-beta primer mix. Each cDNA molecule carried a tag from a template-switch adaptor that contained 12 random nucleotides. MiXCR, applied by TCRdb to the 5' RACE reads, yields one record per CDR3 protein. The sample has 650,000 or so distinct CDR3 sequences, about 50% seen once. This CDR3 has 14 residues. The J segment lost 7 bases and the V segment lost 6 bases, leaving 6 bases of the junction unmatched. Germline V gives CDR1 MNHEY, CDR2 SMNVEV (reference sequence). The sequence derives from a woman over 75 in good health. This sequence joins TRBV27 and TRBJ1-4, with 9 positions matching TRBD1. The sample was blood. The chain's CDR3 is CASSPGTGREKLFF. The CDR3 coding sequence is TGTGCCAGCAGCCCCGGGACAGGGCGTGAAAAACTGTTTTTT.